This is a list of T cell receptor beta chains from one sample in a study of blood T cell repertoires in COVID-19. Repertoires were generated with immunoSEQ multiplex PCR, while TCRdb's copy carries only in-frame clones and drops some. The sample includes 250,000 or so clones, around nine tenths of them seen just once. The sample consisted of peripheral blood. The source of these receptors is a young man with active or convalescent COVID-19. The CDR3 runs from the conserved cysteine through the conserved F or W. A D gene is named only where the DNA matches it firmly. A clone size is listed for some rows: how often the clone was seen (once, few, many), or a class if it is expanded.

J | D | size | V | DNA | CDR3
TRBJ2-2 | TRBD1 | NA | TRBV5-1 | TGCGCCAGCAGCTTGGGGGTCGACAGGGTATCAACCGGGGAGCTGTTTTTT | CASSLGVDRVSTGELFF
TRBJ2-7 | NA | NA | TRBV6-5 | TGTGCCAGCAGGCCACCTAGCAGAGACGAGCAGTACTTC | CASRPPSRDEQYF
TRBJ2-3 | NA | NA | TRBV5-4 | TGTGCCAGCAGCTCCCGGTTTGGCACAGATACGCAGTATTTT | CASSSRFGTDTQYF
TRBJ2-2 | NA | once | TRBV4-3 | TGCGCCAGCAGCCACTCCGGGGAGCTGTTTTTT | CASSHSGELFF
TRBJ1-2 | NA | few | TRBV5-8 | TGTGCCAGCAGCTTGGATTCGTCAGGGTATGGCTACACCTTC | CASSLDSSGYGYTF
TRBJ2-1 | NA | NA | TRBV25-1 | TGTGCCAGCAGTGAACCGGGGTATGAGCAGTTCTTC | CASSEPGYEQFF
TRBJ2-3 | NA | NA | TRBV25-1 | TGTGCCAGCAGTGGGCAGGGCACAGATACGCAGTATTTT | CASSGQGTDTQYF
TRBJ1-1 | NA | NA | TRBV19 | TGTGCCAGTAGCCCAAGGGGGAGCCTGGTCACTGAAGCTTTCTTT | CASSPRGSLVTEAFF
TRBJ1-3 | NA | NA | TRBV13 | TGTGCCAGCAGCTCTTTGACAGACAGCTCTGGAAACACCATATATTTT | CASSSLTDSSGNTIYF
TRBJ1-2 | NA | NA | TRBV7-8 | TGTGCCAGCAGCCTAACCGTCGGGTCATATGGCTACACCTTC | CASSLTVGSYGYTF
TRBJ2-6 | NA | NA | TRBV11-2 | TGTGCCAGCAGCAATGGACAGCCCGGAGGGGCCAACGTCCTGACTTTC | CASSNGQPGGANVLTF
TRBJ2-5 | TRBD2 | NA | TRBV15 | TGTGCCACCAGCAGAGATTTAAGCCTAGCGGAAGAGACCCAGTACTTC | CATSRDLSLAEETQYF
TRBJ1-1 | NA | NA | TRBV12-1 | TGTGCCAGCAGCTCGAAGGACAAGGCACCAATGAACACTGAAGCTTTCTTT | CASSSKDKAPMNTEAFF
TRBJ1-5 | NA | NA | TRBV4-1 | TGCGCCAGCAGCCAAGATCTAACAGGCAATCAGCCCCAGCATTTT | CASSQDLTGNQPQHF
TRBJ2-5 | TRBD2 | NA | TRBV4-3 | TGCGCCAGCAGCCAAGACGCGGGGACTAGCGGGGAGACCCAGTACTTC | CASSQDAGTSGETQYF
TRBJ2-1 | NA | NA | TRBV7-9 | TGTGCCAGCAGCTCGACAGGGGAGGGGATAAATGAGCAGTTCTTC | CASSSTGEGINEQFF
TRBJ1-5 | NA | NA | TRBV7-8 | TGTGCCAGCAGCTTACACGTGGTACAGATCAATCAGCCCCAGCATTTT | CASSLHVVQINQPQHF
TRBJ1-5 | NA | NA | TRBV30 | TGTGCCTGGAGTGGGGGAGGTCGCCAGCCCCAGCATTTT | CAWSGGGRQPQHF
TRBJ2-7 | TRBD1 | once | TRBV3-1/TRBV3-2 | TGTGCCAGCAGGAACCGGGACAGCTTATCGTACGAGCAGTACTTC | CASRNRDSLSYEQYF
TRBJ1-1 | NA | NA | TRBV29-1 | TGCAGCGGGGGACACCAGAACACTGAAGCTTTCTTT | CSGGHQNTEAFF
TRBJ1-1 | TRBD1 | few | TRBV6-6 | TGTGCCAGCAGTACCAGACAGGGAGCAACGAACACTGAAGCTTTCTTT | CASSTRQGATNTEAFF
TRBJ1-1 | TRBD1 | NA | TRBV7-2 | TGTGCCAGCAGCTTAGATGGCAGGGACAGGTCTCAATTCTTT | CASSLDGRDRSQFF
TRBJ2-7 | NA | NA | TRBV27 | TGTGCCAGCAGAGGGGGGGGGACGTACGAGCAGTACTTC | CASRGGGTYEQYF
TRBJ1-2 | NA | NA | TRBV28 | TGTGCCAGCAGTTTTCGAAGAACCACGGGGGACTGGTTAGGCACCTACACCTTC | CASSFRRTTGDWLGTYTF
TRBJ2-7 | NA | NA | TRBV12-5 | TGTGCTAGTGGTTTTGAATGGCAGGAAAGCTCCTACGAGCAGTACTTC | CASGFEWQESSYEQYF
TRBJ1-3 | NA | few | TRBV7-8 | TGTGCCAGCAGCTTAGCGTGGGGGGGAGGTTCTGGAAACACCATATATTTT | CASSLAWGGGSGNTIYF
TRBJ2-1 | TRBD2 | NA | TRBV13 | TGTGCCAGCAGCTTACTGGCGGGGGGACTGTTCTTC | CASSLLAGGLFF
TRBJ1-5 | NA | NA | TRBV2 | TGTGCCAGCAGTGGCGGGCAGGGAGGTCAGCCCCAGCATTTT | CASSGGQGGQPQHF
TRBJ1-5 | NA | NA | TRBV21-1 | TGTGCCAGCAGCCCAGGGGTATCCCGGTATAATCAGCCCCAGCATTTT | CASSPGVSRYNQPQHF
TRBJ2-5 | NA | NA | TRBV4-1 | TGCGCCAGCAGCCAAGTTCCGTTAGAGACCCAGTACTTC | CASSQVPLETQYF
TRBJ1-5 | NA | NA | TRBV27 | TGTGCCAGCAGAAAGGACAGCTCTGATCAGCCCCAGCATTTT | CASRKDSSDQPQHF
TRBJ1-1 | NA | NA | TRBV9 | TGTGCCAGCAGCGTAGCGAGGGGGACTGAAGCTTTCTTT | CASSVARGTEAFF
TRBJ1-5 | NA | NA | TRBV15 | TGTGCCACCAGCAGAGATTCCGGGGTTTCTAAGCCCCAGCATTTT | CATSRDSGVSKPQHF
TRBJ2-2 | TRBD1 | NA | TRBV4-1 | TGCGCCAGCAGCCGAAGCACCGGGACAGTCACCGGGGAGCTGTTTTTT | CASSRSTGTVTGELFF
TRBJ2-5 | TRBD2 | NA | TRBV6-5 | TGTGCCAGCAGTTACGGGCGCGGGGGGGCCCTGGAGACCCAGTACTTC | CASSYGRGGALETQYF
TRBJ2-7 | NA | NA | TRBV5-1 | TGCGCCAGCAGCTTGGAAGGGGATGAGCAGTACTTC | CASSLEGDEQYF
TRBJ1-1 | NA | NA | TRBV19 | TGTGCCAGTACCTCGAACACTGAAGCTTTCTTT | CASTSNTEAFF
TRBJ2-3 | NA | NA | TRBV6-5 | TGTGCCAGCAGTCCCTCAGGAGATACGCAGTATTTT | CASSPSGDTQYF
TRBJ1-2 | TRBD1 | once | TRBV19 | TGTGCCAGTAGCCCAACAGGGGGCGTCTACTATGGCTACACCTTC | CASSPTGGVYYGYTF
TRBJ2-5 | NA | once | TRBV21-1 | TGTGCCAGCAGCACCGGAACGAAGGCTAGCGGGCAAGAGACCCAGTACTTC | CASSTGTKASGQETQYF
TRBJ1-2 | NA | NA | TRBV6-5 | TGTGCCAGCAGTTACTCAGGGGTCTATGGCTACACCTTC | CASSYSGVYGYTF
TRBJ2-7 | TRBD1 | once | TRBV13 | TGTGCCAGCAGCTCGAGGACAGGGGGCACCTACGAGCAGTACTTC | CASSSRTGGTYEQYF
TRBJ1-3 | NA | few | TRBV5-4 | TGTGCCAGCAGCCACCCGGACAGAAGAAACACCATATATTTT | CASSHPDRRNTIYF
TRBJ2-1 | TRBD1 | NA | TRBV7-9 | TGTGCCAGCAGCTTTACGGACAGGGAAAATGAGCAGTTCTTC | CASSFTDRENEQFF
TRBJ1-1 | NA | NA | TRBV10-2 | TGCGCCAGCAGGGAGGGACGGGGGTACACTGAAGCTTTCTTT | CASREGRGYTEAFF
TRBJ2-6 | NA | NA | TRBV3-1/TRBV3-2 | TGTGCCAGCAGCCGAGGGAACTCTGGGGCCAACGTCCTGACTTTC | CASSRGNSGANVLTF
TRBJ1-3 | TRBD1 | NA | TRBV2 | TGTGCCGGGAACTCTTGGGGCAGGACAGGGGGCTCTGGAAACACCATATATTTT | CAGNSWGRTGGSGNTIYF
TRBJ2-7 | NA | NA | TRBV7-9 | TGTGCCAGCAGCCCCCAATCGGACTGGTACGAGCAGTACTTC | CASSPQSDWYEQYF
TRBJ1-1 | NA | NA | TRBV5-1 | TGCGCCAGCAGCTTGGCTTGGGACATTGCTCTGAACACTGAAGCTTTCTTT | CASSLAWDIALNTEAFF
TRBJ2-1 | TRBD2 | NA | TRBV19 | TGTGCCAGTAGTATGCCGTCGTGGGCGGGGGAGCCTTCTTGGAATGAGCAGTTCTTC | CASSMPSWAGEPSWNEQFF
TRBJ1-2 | TRBD1 | NA | TRBV7-9 | TGTGCCAGCAGCTCTCACGGACAGGGGACCAACTATGGCTACACCTTC | CASSSHGQGTNYGYTF
TRBJ2-2 | NA | NA | TRBV6-5 | TGTGCCAGCAGTTCCCCAGACACCTACACCGGGGAGCTGTTTTTT | CASSSPDTYTGELFF
TRBJ1-6 | NA | NA | TRBV4-2 | TGTGCCAGCAGCCAAGATCAGGCGGGATCACCCCTCCACTTT | CASSQDQAGSPLHF
TRBJ1-2 | TRBD1 | NA | TRBV6-6 | TGTGCCAGCAGTTCCCAGGGGGCGAACTATGGCTACACCTTC | CASSSQGANYGYTF
TRBJ1-1 | NA | NA | TRBV24-1 | TGTGCCACCTATCAGGTCGAACCAGGGAACACTGAAGCTTTCTTT | CATYQVEPGNTEAFF
TRBJ1-6 | NA | once | TRBV2 | TGTGCCAGCATAGAGAGCTCCTATAATTCACCCCTCCACTTT | CASIESSYNSPLHF
TRBJ2-1 | NA | NA | TRBV2 | TGTGCCAGCAGGAGGTCCAACAATGAGCAGTTCTTC | CASRRSNNEQFF
TRBJ2-2 | NA | NA | TRBV9 | TGTGCCAGCAGCGCCTTCTACAGGGATGACACCGGGGAGCTGTTTTTT | CASSAFYRDDTGELFF
TRBJ2-7 | NA | few | TRBV9 | TGTGCCAGCAGCGTAGTAGATGGTTCGAGCGTGCAGTACTTC | CASSVVDGSSVQYF